One and the same sample provided the 5 T cell receptor beta chains below, sequenced in a study of T cells in Graves' hyperthyroidism and ophthalmopathy. RNA transcripts served as the template for amplifying TCR beta CDR3 regions. Primed by the HTBI set, a first-round RT-PCR was run on the TCR CDR3. TCRdb independently ran MiXCR on the multiplex PCR reads; one entry per CDR3 protein. The sample includes about 600,000 distinct CDR3 sequences, about 16% seen only once; the top ten take roughly 3.5%. The sample comprised blood. The receptors originated from a woman between 40 and 50 years old with Graves' ophthalmopathy.

This clonotype has at least ten counts. The V call is TRBV11-2, the J call TRBJ1-5; tentatively, D is TRBD1 (6 bases). Germline CDR1 and CDR2: SGHAT and FQNNGV. Deletions cut 2 bases from V and 4 bases from J, with 12 bases between. The CDR3 is 15 amino acids. CDR3 in DNA: TGTGCCAGCAGCTTACCAATACAGGGAAATCAGCCCCAGCATTTT. It codes for CASSLPIQGNQPQHF. The variable domain in full, completed from reference TRBV11-2 and TRBJ1-5, reads EAGVAQSPRYKIIEKRQSVAFWCNPISGHATLYWYQQILGQGPKLLIQFQNNGVVDDSQLPKDRFSAERLKGVDSTLKIQPAKLEDSAVYLCASSLPIQGNQPQHFGDGTRLSIL.

This clonotype was picked up a small number of times. This sequence joins TRBV6-1 and TRBJ1-2; D is unresolved. The CDR3 is 15 residues long. In germline, CDR1 is MNHNS, CDR2 SASEGT. V shed 5 bases and J shed 7 bases, with 20 bases lying between them. CDR3 DNA sequence: TGTGCCAGCAGTTCGACTTCCGGGAACCCCGCTGGCTACACCTTC. Protein product: CASSSTSGNPAGYTF.

V gene TRBV12-3 or TRBV12-4 combines with J gene TRBJ1-4, with D hard to call. Trimming left V 5 bases short and J 4 bases short, with 20 bases between. The CDR3 runs to 17 residues. CDR3 region: CASSPPNPHTDNEKLFF. The CDR3 nucleotides are TGTGCCAGCAGTCCTCCTAACCCCCACACGGATAATGAAAAACTGTTTTTT.

Worth noting for this clonotype: A much larger clone sits a single nucleotide away, making a read error possible. This chain links TRBV2 with TRBJ1-6; possibly TRBD1 for D (6 bases). This CDR3 has 15 residues. CDR1 is SNHLY and CDR2 is FYNNEI in the germline V gene. The CDR3 here is CASTKRGVDNSLLHF. The CDR3 nucleotides are TGTGCCAGCACCAAAAGGGGGGTGGATAATTCACTCCTCCACTTT. The entire variable domain, with the rest obtained from reference TRBV2 and TRBJ1-6, is as follows: EPEVTQTPSHQVTQMGQEVILRCVPISNHLYFYWYRQILGQKVEFLVSFYNNEISEKSEIFDDQFSVERPDGSNFTLKIRSTKLEDSAMYFCASTKRGVDNSLLHFGNGTRLTVT.

The chain is built from TRBV30 and TRBJ2-1, with 7 bases fitting TRBD2. Trimming cost V 4 bases and J 1 base; bases outside gene matches: 4. In germline, CDR1 is GTSNPN, CDR2 SVGIG (reference sequence). This CDR3 is 14 amino acids long. CDR3 sequence reads: CAWNPGGSYNEQFF. CDR3 in DNA: TGTGCCTGGAATCCGGGAGGTTCCTACAATGAGCAGTTCTTC.